The T cell receptor beta chain described here comes from a study of T-cell memory formation after mild COVID-19. This clonotype was seen ten or more times. TCRdb fed the 5' RACE reads into MiXCR, producing one record per CDR3 protein. The sample consists of about 110,000 distinct CDR3 sequences, over 15% of them appearing once. The CDR3 is 15 amino acids. Germline lookup yields CDR1 SGHNT and CDR2 YYREEE (reference sequence). J lost 4 bases, V lost 4 bases, and 2 bases had no gene match. This rearrangement joins TRBV5-4 to TRBJ2-1, with 13 positions matching TRBD2. The specimen sequenced was PBMCs or a T cell subset sorted from them (not recorded which). This receptor was taken from a man between 18 and 35 years old who had mild COVID-19 (a few samples of this study predate the infection). Cell type and time point are not known. CDR3 protein: CASSETSGGYNEQFF. Here the CDR3 DNA reads TGTGCCAGCAGCGAGACTAGCGGGGGGTACAATGAGCAGTTCTTC.